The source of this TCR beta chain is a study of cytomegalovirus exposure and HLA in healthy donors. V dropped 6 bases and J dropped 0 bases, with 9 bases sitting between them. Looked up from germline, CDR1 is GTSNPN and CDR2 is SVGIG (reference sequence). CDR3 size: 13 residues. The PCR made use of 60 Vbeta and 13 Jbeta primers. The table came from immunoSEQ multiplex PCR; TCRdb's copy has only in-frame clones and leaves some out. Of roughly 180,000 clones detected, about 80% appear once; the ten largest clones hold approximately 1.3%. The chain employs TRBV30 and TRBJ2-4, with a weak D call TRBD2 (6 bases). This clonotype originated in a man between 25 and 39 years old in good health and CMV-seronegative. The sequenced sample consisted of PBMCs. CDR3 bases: TGTGCCTGTGCAGCGGGAGCCAAAAACATTCAGTACTTC. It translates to CACAAGAKNIQYF.